The next 15 T cell receptor beta chains were all read from a single sample in a study of beta chain features in type 1 diabetes (dated by TCRdb to 2016 to 2019). The protocol used for the library was the immunoSEQ multiplex PCR assay. The entire amount of isolated RNA was reverse transcribed using the High Capacity cDNA Reverse Transcription Kit, so the sequenced TCRB transcripts were expressed ones. Imported from immuneACCESS, the table was reduced by TCRdb to in-frame sequences with V and J called. These copies leave out some clones; in studies compared against another copy, an unresolved V gene accounts for under half, and the cause of the remainder is not known. Present in this sample are about 240,000 clones, approximately 14% of which were seen just once. The ten largest clones take up roughly 0.019% of the sample. The study at large found these results: A moderate but significant shortening of TCRB CDR3 length was observed in type 1 diabetes patients in all four CD4+ subsets.

Their antigen targets remain unknown. The source material was naive CD4+ T cells from blood. The cell subset or site label for this specimen denotes: true naive CD4+ T cells. Every receptor here comes from a man between 25 and 39 years old with type 1 diabetes.

Ten or more counts support this clone. This chain connects TRBV28 to TRBJ2-1, with 9 nucleotides matching TRBD2. With V trimmed by 8 bases and J by 4 bases, 3 bases remained unmatched. In germline, CDR1 is MDHEN, CDR2 SYDVKM. CDR3 length: 13 amino acids. CDR3 bases: TGTGCCAGCCTCACTAGCGGGTACAATGAGCAGTTCTTC. It translates to CASLTSGYNEQFF.

This clone has only a few counts. This chain connects TRBV4-1 to TRBJ1-1; D possibly corresponds to TRBD1 (6 bases). V was cut by 4 bases and J by 1 base, with 13 bases left in between. Germline CDR1 reads MGHRA; CDR2 reads YSYEKL. The CDR3 totals 15 residues. CDR3 in DNA: TGCGCCAGCAGCCGTTCGGGACACCAGAACACTGAAGCTTTCTTT. Protein product: CASSRSGHQNTEAFF.

This clone was seen more than once but under ten times. This chain connects TRBV7-9 to TRBJ2-7; 10 bases map to TRBD1. Unmatched junction bases numbered 9, after V lost 8 bases and J lost 2 bases. CDR3 length equals 15 residues. CDR1 is SEHNR, CDR2 FQNEAQ, per germline (reference sequence). The CDR3 loop reads CASEGDRGSAYEQYF. As DNA, the CDR3 is TGTGCCAGCGAGGGGGACAGGGGTTCGGCCTACGAGCAGTACTTC.

This clone came up once. The CDR3 reads CAGGDPNQPQHF. CDR3 nucleotides: TGTGCCGGGGGGGACCCCAATCAGCCCCAGCATTTT. This sequence joins TRBV6-6 and TRBJ1-5; possibly TRBD1 for D (5 bases). The CDR3 consists of 12 residues. CDR1 is MNHNY, CDR2 SVGAGI, per germline (reference sequence). V shed 11 bases and J shed 3 bases, with 11 bases lying between them.

This clone was found a few times. CDR3 sequence reads: CASSESRAQGTDTQYF. DNA for the CDR3: TGTGCCAGCAGTGAGTCCAGGGCCCAGGGGACAGATACGCAGTATTTT. This rearrangement joins TRBV6-1 to TRBJ2-3; perhaps TRBD1 as D (6 bases). The CDR3 runs to 16 residues. Between the trimmed V and J ends, which lost 3 bases and 3 bases, there was a span of 16 bases. CDR1 and CDR2 from the germline V gene are MNHNS and SASEGT.

The chain employs TRBV5-1 and TRBJ2-1; D might be TRBD2 (6 bases). Germline V gene sequence: CDR1 SGHRS, CDR2 YFSETQ. This CDR3 is built from 20 residues. Trimming cost V 0 bases and J 2 bases, with 24 bases left between them. CDR3 nucleotides: TGCGCCAGCAGCTTGGTCAGTTCTGGAGGGAGGCGCAGACCCTACAATGAGCAGTTCTTC. Translated, it gives CASSLVSSGGRRRPYNEQFF. The variable domain in full, with the rest retrieved from reference TRBV5-1 and TRBJ2-1, is KAGVTQTPRYLIKTRGQQVTLSCSPISGHRSVSWYQQTPGQGLQFLFEYFSETQRNKGNFPGRFSGRQFSNSRSEMNVSTLELGDSALYLCASSLVSSGGRRRPYNEQFFGPGTRLTVL.

The rearrangement joins TRBV18 to TRBJ1-1; D not certain. Trimming pared 0 bases from V and 1 base from J, leaving 15 bases between. Germline CDR1 KGHSH, CDR2 LQKENI. The CDR3 sequence is 17 residues long. In DNA form, the CDR3 reads TGTGCCAGCTCACCACCGAAAATCTACAGCTCGAACACTGAAGCTTTCTTT. Translated: CASSPPKIYSSNTEAFF. Full variable domain (remainder filled in from reference TRBV18 and TRBJ1-1): NAGVMQNPRHLVRRRGQEARLRCSPMKGHSHVYWYRQLPEEGLKFMVYLQKENIIDESGMPKERFSAEFPKEGPSILRIQQVVRGDSAAYFCASSPPKIYSSNTEAFFGQGTRLTVV.

The rearrangement joins TRBV19 to TRBJ2-6; 7 bases map to TRBD2. CDR1 is LNHDA and CDR2 is SQIVND in the germline V gene (reference sequence). The J segment lost 2 bases and the V segment lost 4 bases, leaving 5 bases of the junction unmatched. This CDR3 region has 16 residues. This CDR3 is CASSKRDHPGANVLTF. CDR3 nucleotides: TGTGCCAGTAGTAAGCGGGATCACCCTGGGGCCAACGTCCTGACTTTC.

The rearrangement links TRBV19 to TRBJ2-1, with 9 bases that match TRBD2. With 7 bases clipped from V and 7 bases from J, the junction kept 14 bases outside the gene matches. CDR1 is LNHDA, CDR2 SQIVND, per germline (reference sequence). The CDR3 sequence is 16 residues long. The CDR3 DNA is TGTGCCAGTACTCGGGATTCTAGCGGGATGGTTAATGAGCAGTTCTTC. As protein: CASTRDSSGMVNEQFF.

This clone was observed a few times. V gene TRBV5-1 combines with J gene TRBJ2-7; 8 bases are shared with TRBD1. This CDR3 is 13 amino acids long. V was clipped by 1 base and J by 4 bases; unmatched bases: 1. The germline V gene has CDR1 SGHRS and CDR2 YFSETQ. CDR3 loop: CASSLYRGYEQYF. CDR3 sequence (DNA): TGCGCCAGCAGCTTGTACAGGGGGTACGAGCAGTACTTC.

V is TRBV5-1 and J is TRBJ1-2; 9 nucleotides match TRBD1. CDR3 length: 15 residues. J was trimmed by 7 bases and V by 3 bases; bases with no gene match: 10. The germline gives CDR1 SGHRS, CDR2 YFSETQ. CDR3 in amino acids: CASSSGTGQMTGYTF. The CDR3 DNA is TGCGCCAGCAGCTCCGGGACAGGGCAGATGACTGGCTACACCTTC.

This clone has just a few counts. The V and J genes are TRBV2 and TRBJ2-7, with a tentative D call TRBD1 (6 bases). The CDR3 is 12 residues long. Trimming cost V 10 bases and J 0 bases, with 10 bases left between them. Germline V lookup: CDR1 SNHLY, CDR2 FYNNEI. This chain's CDR3 is CANRDISYEQYF. CDR3 DNA sequence: TGTGCCAACCGGGACATCTCCTACGAGCAGTACTTC.

The table lists this clone with a few counts. J is TRBJ2-1 and V is TRBV4-1; the match to TRBD2 covers 13 bases. Germline V lookup: CDR1 MGHRA, CDR2 YSYEKL. The CDR3 consists of 19 residues. J was trimmed by 7 bases and V by 3 bases; bases with no gene match: 15. The CDR3: CASSQGRLAGGLQANEQFF. CDR3 DNA sequence: TGCGCCAGCAGCCAGGGCCGACTAGCGGGGGGTCTCCAAGCTAATGAGCAGTTCTTC.

This clone came up a few times. The chain is built from TRBV5-1 and TRBJ2-4; TRBD2 matches at 7 bases. The CDR3 length is 15 residues. V lost 0 bases to trimming and J lost 8 bases; unmatched junction nucleotides: 8. Looked up from germline, CDR1 is SGHRS and CDR2 is YFSETQ. The CDR3 sequence: CASSLASGNQDIQYF. The CDR3 nucleotides read TGCGCCAGCAGCTTGGCCAGCGGGAACCAAGACATTCAGTACTTC.

The gene calls are TRBV9 and TRBJ2-1, with TRBD2 identical over 10 bases. V lost 2 bases, J lost 4 bases, and 9 bases stayed unmatched. Germline V gene lookup returns CDR1 SGDLS and CDR2 YYNGEE. This CDR3 is 17 amino acids long. The CDR3 region is CASSVSSGRASYNEQFF. CDR3 nucleotides: TGTGCCAGCAGCGTGTCCAGCGGGAGGGCCTCGTACAATGAGCAGTTCTTC. The complete variable domain, with remaining parts taken from reference TRBV9 and TRBJ2-1, reads DSGVTQTPKHLITATGQRVTLRCSPRSGDLSVYWYQQSLDQGLQFLIQYYNGEERAKGNILERFSAQQFPDLHSELNLSSLELGDSALYFCASSVSSGRASYNEQFFGPGTRLTVL.